A selection of T cell receptor beta chains follows, all from one sample in a study of CD8+ T cells in alopecia areata. Here immunoSEQ multiplex PCR was the method, and the copy in TCRdb shows in-frame clones only, minus some. Of 95,000 to 110,000 clones in the sample, roughly 53% were seen once. Sequenced input: CD4+ T cells sorted from blood. The receptors here all came from a human donor in good health. Both conserved end residues are part of each CDR3. The order of the fields is V gene, CDR3 protein.

TRBV19 | CASSSDRGTEAFF
TRBV2 | CASSESDTQYF
TRBV29-1 | CSVEEWVRGSYNSPLHF
TRBV2 | CASNRDSEAFF
TRBV7-2 | CASSPNREAFF
TRBV7-7 | CASSSSTSRNEQFF
TRBV30 | CAWSDSGNTIYF
TRBV5-1 | CASSLQLATNEKLFF
TRBV20-1 | CSAGRGDEQFF
TRBV7-9 | CASSLTGDTQYF
TRBV11-2 | CASSLTGAYEQYF
TRBV7-9 | CASSPGPGPPSGANVLTF
TRBV23-1 | CASSPGERDPNTEAFF
TRBV4-1 | CASSQDRSRDTGELFF
TRBV4-1 | CASSQGLRAAAKNIQYF
TRBV5-6 | CASSLRPSYRQDTQYF
TRBV29-1 | CSAREGSGTGELFF